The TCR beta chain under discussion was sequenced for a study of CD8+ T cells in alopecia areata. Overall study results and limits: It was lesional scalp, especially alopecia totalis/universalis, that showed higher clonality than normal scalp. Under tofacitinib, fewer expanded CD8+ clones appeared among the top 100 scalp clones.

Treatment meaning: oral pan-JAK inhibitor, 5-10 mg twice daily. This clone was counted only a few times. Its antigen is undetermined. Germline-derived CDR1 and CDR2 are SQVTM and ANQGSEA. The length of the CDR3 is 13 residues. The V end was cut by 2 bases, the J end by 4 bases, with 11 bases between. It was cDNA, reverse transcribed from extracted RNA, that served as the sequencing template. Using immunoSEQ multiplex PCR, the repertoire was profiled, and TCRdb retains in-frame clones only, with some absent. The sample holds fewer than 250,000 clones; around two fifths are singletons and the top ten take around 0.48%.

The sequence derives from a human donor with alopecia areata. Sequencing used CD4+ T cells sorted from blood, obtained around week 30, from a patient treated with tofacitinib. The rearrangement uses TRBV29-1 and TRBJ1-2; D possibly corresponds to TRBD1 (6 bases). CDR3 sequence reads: CSVELAGVYGYTF. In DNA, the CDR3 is TGCAGCGTTGAATTGGCAGGGGTCTATGGCTACACCTTC.